Ten or more counts support the clone carrying this T cell receptor (beta chain). Its antigen is unidentified. Libraries used 2 million unsorted PBMCs kept frozen in RNAlater. This specimen belongs to a study of neurological immune-mediated disorders. Germline V gives CDR1 MNHEY, CDR2 SVGAGI. The CDR3 spans 13 residues. Trimming left V 7 bases short and J 4 bases short, with 13 bases between. Study-level findings and limits: Falling below healthy controls, multiple sclerosis showed the least TCR clonal expansion, while HTLV-1-associated myelopathy showed the most. According to phylogenetic grouping, one related-CDR3 cluster, a possible signature, contained the repertoires of 18 of 34 multiple sclerosis patients.

TCRdb ran MiXCR on the 5' RACE reads and lists one entry per CDR3 protein. There are about 74,000 distinct CDR3 sequences in the sample; 4% to 6% occur only once, and around 6.8% lies in the top ten. The V call is TRBV6-5, the J call TRBJ1-1, with D unresolved. The source of this sequence is a man between 18 and 35 years old with multiple sclerosis. Sequencing used PBMCs. The CDR3 DNA follows: TGTGCCAGCAACCACCGGGGATCCACTGAAGCTTTCTTT. Translation gives CASNHRGSTEAFF.